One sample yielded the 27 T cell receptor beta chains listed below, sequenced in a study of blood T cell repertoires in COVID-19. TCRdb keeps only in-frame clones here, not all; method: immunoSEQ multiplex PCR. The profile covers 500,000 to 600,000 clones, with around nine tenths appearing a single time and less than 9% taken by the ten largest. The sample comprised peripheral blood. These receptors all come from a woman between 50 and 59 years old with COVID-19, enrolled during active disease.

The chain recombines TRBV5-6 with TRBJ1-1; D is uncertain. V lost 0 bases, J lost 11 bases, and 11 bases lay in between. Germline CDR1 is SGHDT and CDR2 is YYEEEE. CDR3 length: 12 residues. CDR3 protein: CASSLGVETAFF. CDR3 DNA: TGTGCCAGCAGCTTGGGGGTGGAGACGGCTTTCTTT.

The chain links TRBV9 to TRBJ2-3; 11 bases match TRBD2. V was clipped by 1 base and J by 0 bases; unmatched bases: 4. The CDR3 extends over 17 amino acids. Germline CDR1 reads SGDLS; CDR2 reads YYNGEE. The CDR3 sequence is CASSVLAGGPSTDTQYF. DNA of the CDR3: TGTGCCAGCAGCGTACTAGCGGGGGGTCCCAGCACAGATACGCAGTATTTT.

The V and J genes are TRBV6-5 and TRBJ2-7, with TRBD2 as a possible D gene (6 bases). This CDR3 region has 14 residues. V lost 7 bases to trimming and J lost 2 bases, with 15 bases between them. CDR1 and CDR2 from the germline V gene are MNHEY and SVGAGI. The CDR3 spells CASKADTGAYEQYF. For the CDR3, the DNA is TGTGCCAGCAAAGCGGACACGGGGGCCTACGAGCAGTACTTC.

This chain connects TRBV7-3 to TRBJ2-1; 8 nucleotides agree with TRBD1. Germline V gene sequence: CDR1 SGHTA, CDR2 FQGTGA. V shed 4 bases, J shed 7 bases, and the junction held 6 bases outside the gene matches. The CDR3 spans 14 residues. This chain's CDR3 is CASSSDRDGNEQFF. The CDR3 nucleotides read TGTGCCAGCAGCTCGGACAGGGATGGGAATGAGCAGTTCTTC.

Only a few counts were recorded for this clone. DNA for the CDR3: TGTGCCAGTAGTCCGCCAATGGACAGGGACCAGCCCCAGCATTTT. Residues: CASSPPMDRDQPQHF. The chain has TRBV19 and TRBJ1-5; 8 positions match TRBD1. V was clipped by 5 bases and J by 7 bases; unmatched bases: 10. The length of the CDR3 is 15 residues. CDR1 and CDR2 from the germline V gene are LNHDA and SQIVND (reference sequence). Using reference TRBV19 and TRBJ1-5 for the parts outside the CDR3, the full variable domain is DGGITQSPKYLFRKEGQNVTLSCEQNLNHDAMYWYRQDPGQGLRLIYYSQIVNDFQKGDIAEGYSVSREKKESFPLTVTSAQKNPTAFYLCASSPPMDRDQPQHFGDGTRLSIL.

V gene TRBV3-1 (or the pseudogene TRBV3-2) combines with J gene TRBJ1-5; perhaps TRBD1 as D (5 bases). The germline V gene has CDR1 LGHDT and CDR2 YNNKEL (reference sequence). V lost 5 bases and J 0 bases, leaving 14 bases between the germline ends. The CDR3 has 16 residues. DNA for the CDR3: TGTGCCAGCAGCGCCGGGGGAGGGTCTAGCAATCAGCCCCAGCATTTT. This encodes CASSAGGGSSNQPQHF.

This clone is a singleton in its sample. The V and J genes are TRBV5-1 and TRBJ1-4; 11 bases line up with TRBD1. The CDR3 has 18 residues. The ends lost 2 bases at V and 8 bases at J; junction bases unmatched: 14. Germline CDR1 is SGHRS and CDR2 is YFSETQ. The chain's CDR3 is CASSLVGQGALRSEKLFF. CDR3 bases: TGCGCCAGCAGCTTAGTCGGACAGGGGGCGTTGAGAAGCGAAAAACTGTTTTTT.

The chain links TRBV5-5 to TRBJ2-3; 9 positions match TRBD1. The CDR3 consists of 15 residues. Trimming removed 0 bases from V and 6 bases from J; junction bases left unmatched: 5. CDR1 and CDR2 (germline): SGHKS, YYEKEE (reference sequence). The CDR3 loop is CASSLEQGAWDTQYF. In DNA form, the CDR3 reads TGTGCCAGCAGCTTGGAACAGGGGGCCTGGGATACGCAGTATTTT.

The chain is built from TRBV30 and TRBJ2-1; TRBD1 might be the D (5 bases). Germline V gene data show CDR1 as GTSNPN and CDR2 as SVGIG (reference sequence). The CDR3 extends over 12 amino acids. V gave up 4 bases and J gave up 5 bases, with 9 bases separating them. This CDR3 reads CAWNIRDNEQFF. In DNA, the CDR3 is TGTGCCTGGAACATCAGGGACAATGAGCAGTTCTTC.

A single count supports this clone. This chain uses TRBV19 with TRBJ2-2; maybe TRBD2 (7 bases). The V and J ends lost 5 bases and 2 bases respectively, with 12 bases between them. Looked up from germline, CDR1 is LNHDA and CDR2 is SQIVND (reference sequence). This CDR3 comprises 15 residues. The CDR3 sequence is CASSRRGRNTGELFF. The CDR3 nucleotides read TGTGCCAGTAGTCGGCGGGGGCGTAACACCGGGGAGCTGTTTTTT.

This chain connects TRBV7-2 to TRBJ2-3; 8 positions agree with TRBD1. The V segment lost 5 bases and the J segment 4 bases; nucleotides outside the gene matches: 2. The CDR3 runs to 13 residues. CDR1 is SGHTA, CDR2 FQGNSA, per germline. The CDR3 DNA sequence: TGTGCCAGCAGCGTGACAGGGGCAGATACGCAGTATTTT. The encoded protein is CASSVTGADTQYF.

Written as DNA, the CDR3 is TGCAGTGCCCGCAGAGGACTAGCATCGTTCTTC. Encoded protein: CSARRGLASFF. The chain is built from TRBV20-1 and TRBJ2-1; the match to TRBD2 covers 8 bases. This CDR3 spans 11 amino acids. Germline CDR1 and CDR2: DFQATT and SNEGSKA (reference sequence). The V segment lost 6 bases and the J segment 15 bases; nucleotides outside the gene matches: 10.

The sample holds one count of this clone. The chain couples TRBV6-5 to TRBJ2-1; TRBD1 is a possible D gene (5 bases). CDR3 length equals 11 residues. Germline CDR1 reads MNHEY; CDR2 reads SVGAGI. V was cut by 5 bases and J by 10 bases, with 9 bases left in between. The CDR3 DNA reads TGTGCCAGCAGTCCCCGGACAGAGCAGTTCTTC. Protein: CASSPRTEQFF.

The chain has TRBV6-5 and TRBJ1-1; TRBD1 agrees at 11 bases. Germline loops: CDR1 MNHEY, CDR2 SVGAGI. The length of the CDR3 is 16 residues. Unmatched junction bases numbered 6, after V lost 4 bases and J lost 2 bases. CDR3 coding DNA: TGTGCCAGCAGTTCCGGACAGGGGGCGTATAACACTGAAGCTTTCTTT. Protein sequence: CASSSGQGAYNTEAFF.

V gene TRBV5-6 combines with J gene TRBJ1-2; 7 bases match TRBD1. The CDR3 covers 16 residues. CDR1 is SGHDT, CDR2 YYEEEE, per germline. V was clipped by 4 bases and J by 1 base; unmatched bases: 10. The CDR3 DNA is TGTGCCAGCAGCGCCTGGGACAGAACTTTTAACTATGGCTACACCTTC. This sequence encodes CASSAWDRTFNYGYTF. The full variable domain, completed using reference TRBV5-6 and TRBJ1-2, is DAGVTQSPTHLIKTRGQQVTLRCSPKSGHDTVSWYQQALGQGPQFIFQYYEEEERQRGNFPDRFSGHQFPNYSSELNVNALLLGDSALYLCASSAWDRTFNYGYTFGSGTRLTVV.

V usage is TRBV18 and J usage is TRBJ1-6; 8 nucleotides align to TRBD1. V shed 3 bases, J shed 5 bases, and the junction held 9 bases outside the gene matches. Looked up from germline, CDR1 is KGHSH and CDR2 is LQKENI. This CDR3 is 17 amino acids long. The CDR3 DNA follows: TGTGCCAGCTCACCGAGACAGGGGTCTTCCAATAATTCACCCCTCCACTTT. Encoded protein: CASSPRQGSSNNSPLHF.

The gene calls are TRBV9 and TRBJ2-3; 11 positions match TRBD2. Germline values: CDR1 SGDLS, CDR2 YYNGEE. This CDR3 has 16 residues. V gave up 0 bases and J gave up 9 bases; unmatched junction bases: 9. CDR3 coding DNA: TGTGCCAGCAGCGTAGACGTAGCGGGGGGGGCAAAGACGCAGTATTTT. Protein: CASSVDVAGGAKTQYF.

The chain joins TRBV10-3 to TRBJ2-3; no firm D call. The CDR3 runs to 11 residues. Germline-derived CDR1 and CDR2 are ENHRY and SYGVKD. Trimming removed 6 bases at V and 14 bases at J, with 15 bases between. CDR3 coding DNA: TGTGCCATCAGCCCCTCACGGCGGTTGTATTTT. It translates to CAISPSRRLYF.

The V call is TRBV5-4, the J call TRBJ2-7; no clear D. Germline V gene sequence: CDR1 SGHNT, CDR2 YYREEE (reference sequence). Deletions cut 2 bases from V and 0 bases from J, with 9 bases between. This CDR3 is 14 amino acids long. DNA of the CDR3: TGTGCCAGCAGCTTAGACGGGTTCTCCTACGAGCAGTACTTC. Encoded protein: CASSLDGFSYEQYF.

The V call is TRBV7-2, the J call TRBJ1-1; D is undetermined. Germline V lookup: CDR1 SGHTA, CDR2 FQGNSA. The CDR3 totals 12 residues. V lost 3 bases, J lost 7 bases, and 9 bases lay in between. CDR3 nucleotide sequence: TGTGCCAGCAGCTTTTTTCGGAGTGAAGCTTTCTTT. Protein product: CASSFFRSEAFF.

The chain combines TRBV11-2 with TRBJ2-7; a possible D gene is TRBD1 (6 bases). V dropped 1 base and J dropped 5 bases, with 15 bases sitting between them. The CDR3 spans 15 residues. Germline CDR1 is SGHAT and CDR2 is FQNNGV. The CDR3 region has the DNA TGTGCCAGCAGCTTAGCGGGTCACAGGGCGGACGAGCAGTACTTC. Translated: CASSLAGHRADEQYF.

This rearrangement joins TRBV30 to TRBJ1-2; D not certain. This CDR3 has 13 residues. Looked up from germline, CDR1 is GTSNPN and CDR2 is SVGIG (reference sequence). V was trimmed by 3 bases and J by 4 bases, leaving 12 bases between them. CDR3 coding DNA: TGTGCCTGGAGGTTACTGCATGGCTATGGCTACACCTTC. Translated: CAWRLLHGYGYTF.

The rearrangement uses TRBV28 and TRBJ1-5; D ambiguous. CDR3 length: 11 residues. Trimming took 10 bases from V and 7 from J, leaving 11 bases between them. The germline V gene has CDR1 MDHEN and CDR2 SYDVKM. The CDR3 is CATSDWQPQHF. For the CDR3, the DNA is TGTGCCACCTCCGACTGGCAGCCCCAGCATTTT. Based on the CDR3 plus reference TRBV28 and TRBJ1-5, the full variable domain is DVKVTQSSRYLVKRTGEKVFLECVQDMDHENMFWYRQDPGLGLRLIYFSYDVKMKEKGDIPEGYSVSREKKERFSLILESASTNQTSMYLCATSDWQPQHFGDGTRLSIL.

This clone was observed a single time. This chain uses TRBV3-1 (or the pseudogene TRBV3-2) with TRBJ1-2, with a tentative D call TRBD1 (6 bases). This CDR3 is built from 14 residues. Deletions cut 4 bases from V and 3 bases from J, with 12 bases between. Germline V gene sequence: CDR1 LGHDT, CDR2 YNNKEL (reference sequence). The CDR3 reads CASSLRDNYYGYTF. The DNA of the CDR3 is TGTGCCAGCAGCCTCCGGGACAATTACTATGGCTACACCTTC.

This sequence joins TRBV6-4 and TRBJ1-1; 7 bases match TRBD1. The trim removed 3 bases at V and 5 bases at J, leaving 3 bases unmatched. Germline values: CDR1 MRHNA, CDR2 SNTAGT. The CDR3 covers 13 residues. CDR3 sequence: CASSEQGGTEAFF. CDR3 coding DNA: TGTGCCAGCAGTGAGCAGGGGGGTACTGAAGCTTTCTTT.

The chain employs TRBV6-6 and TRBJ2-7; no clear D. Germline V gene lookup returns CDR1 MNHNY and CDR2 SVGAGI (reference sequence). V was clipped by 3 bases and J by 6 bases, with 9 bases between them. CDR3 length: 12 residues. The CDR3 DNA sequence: TGTGCCAGCAGTTATCTCGGTGCCGAGCAGTACTTC. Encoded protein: CASSYLGAEQYF.

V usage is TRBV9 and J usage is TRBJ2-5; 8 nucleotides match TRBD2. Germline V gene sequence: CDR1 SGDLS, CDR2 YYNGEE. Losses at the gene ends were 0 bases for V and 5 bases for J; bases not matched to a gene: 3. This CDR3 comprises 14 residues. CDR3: CASSVAGGPETQYF. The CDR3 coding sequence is TGTGCCAGCAGCGTAGCGGGGGGGCCGGAGACCCAGTACTTC.